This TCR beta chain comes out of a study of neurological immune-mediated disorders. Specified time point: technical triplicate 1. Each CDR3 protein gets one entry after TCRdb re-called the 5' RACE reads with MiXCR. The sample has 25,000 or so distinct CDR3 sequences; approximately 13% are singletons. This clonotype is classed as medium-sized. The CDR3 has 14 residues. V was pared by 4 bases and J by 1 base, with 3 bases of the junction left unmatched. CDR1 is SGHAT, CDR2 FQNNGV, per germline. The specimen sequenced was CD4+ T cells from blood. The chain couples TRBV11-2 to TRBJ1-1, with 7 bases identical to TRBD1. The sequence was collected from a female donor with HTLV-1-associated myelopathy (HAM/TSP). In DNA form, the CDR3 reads TGTGCCAGCAGCTCCCGGACAGGGAACACTGAAGCTTTCTTT. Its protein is CASSSRTGNTEAFF.